The 8 T cell receptor beta chains below were found in one sample sequenced in a study of response to subunit inactivated influenza vaccine. TCRdb processed the RT-PCR reads anew with MiXCR; each CDR3 protein has one entry. This table holds hundreds of thousands of distinct CDR3 sequences, 11% found once. The same sample was also used in a study of T cells expressing NK-cell markers. That study reports: UMI-tagged 5'RACE template switching yielded the TCR beta cDNA.

The sample in question was PBMCs from blood, obtained on the day of vaccination. These receptors all come from a man aged 50-60 years who received an inactivated influenza vaccine.

The rearrangement uses TRBV9 and TRBJ2-1; 8 nucleotides line up with TRBD2. V lost 3 bases, J lost 4 bases, and 9 bases stayed unmatched. Germline values: CDR1 SGDLS, CDR2 YYNGEE. The CDR3 totals 16 residues. CDR3 sequence (DNA): TGTGCCAGCAGCGGTGCGGCTAGCGGGTTGTACAATGAGCAGTTCTTC. This sequence encodes CASSGAASGLYNEQFF.

The sample holds a few counts of this clonotype. The chain recombines TRBV7-9 with TRBJ2-1, with 8 bases aligning to TRBD2. Trimming removed 7 bases from V and 4 bases from J; junction bases left unmatched: 12. CDR1 and CDR2 from the germline V gene are SEHNR and FQNEAQ (reference sequence). The length of the CDR3 is 16 residues. The CDR3 bases are TGTGCCAGCACCCCTTCCGGGGGGGAAACGTACAATGAGCAGTTCTTC. Protein product: CASTPSGGETYNEQFF.

Only a few counts were recorded for this clonotype. This chain connects TRBV18 to TRBJ1-1; no clear D. CDR1 is KGHSH and CDR2 is LQKENI in the germline V gene. The length of the CDR3 is 14 residues. The germline V and J ends were trimmed by 2 bases and 0 bases, with 7 bases remaining between them. Here the CDR3 reads CASSPDTMNTEAFF. The DNA for the CDR3 is TGTGCCAGCTCACCAGACACGATGAACACTGAAGCTTTCTTT.

This clonotype was detected ten times or more. CDR3 region: CASSLGGGGDSPLHF. The CDR3 DNA reads TGTGCCAGCAGTTTAGGGGGAGGGGGCGACTCACCCCTCCACTTT. V and J are TRBV12-3 or TRBV12-4 and TRBJ1-6; 7 bases line up with TRBD1. J was trimmed by 10 bases and V by 1 base; bases with no gene match: 7. This CDR3 is built from 15 residues.

This clonotype was observed once. The chain employs TRBV7-2 and TRBJ2-7, with D unclear. The CDR3 loop spans 17 amino acids. The germline V gene encodes CDR1 SGHTA and CDR2 FQGNSA. V was shortened by 8 bases and J by 3 bases, with 26 bases between the two germline ends. CDR3 in amino acids: CASPNSRLSCINYEQYF. CDR3 coding DNA: TGTGCCAGCCCCAACTCGCGCCTCTCCTGTATAAACTACGAGCAGTACTTC.

The rearrangement links TRBV4-3 to TRBJ2-1; 9 bases agree with TRBD2. V lost 4 bases, J lost 1 base, and 5 bases stayed unmatched. Germline CDR1 is LGHNA and CDR2 is YSLEER. The CDR3 runs to 16 residues. CDR3 DNA sequence: TGCGCCAGCAGCCGAGAAGCGGGGGGATCCTACAATGAGCAGTTCTTC. As protein: CASSREAGGSYNEQFF.

This clonotype was counted a few times. The chain recombines TRBV14 with TRBJ2-1; TRBD1 is a possible D gene (6 bases). V shed 4 bases and J shed 10 bases, with 20 bases lying between them. Germline V lookup: CDR1 SGHDN, CDR2 FVKESK. The CDR3 spans 15 residues. In DNA form, the CDR3 reads TGTGCCAGCAGCCCTCTCATGGGGGCATCAAAGGAGCAGTTCTTC. Protein product: CASSPLMGASKEQFF.

There are a few counts of this clonotype. The CDR3 nucleotides are TGTGCCAGCAGTGGGACCCACCTGGGCTATGGCTACACCTTC. Translated: CASSGTHLGYGYTF. This sequence joins TRBV6-1 and TRBJ1-2; D unresolved. The CDR3 consists of 14 residues. The germline V gene has CDR1 MNHNS and CDR2 SASEGT. The ends were cut back, 4 bases at V and 4 bases at J, with 13 bases in the middle.